What follows is one TCR beta chain and its context. Its antigen is currently not known. Base qualities are not at hand, and no much larger clone is one base apart. In light of the paper, this sample's time point label describes: about 28 days (+/-7) after the second vaccine dose. AZD1222 recipients whose second dose came at about 4 weeks and those whose second dose came at about 12 weeks were combined into one group, since spike-specific TCR depth and breadth did not differ between the two schedules. Samples from vaccinated people were obtained from the UK trials COV001 and COV002, which included a single-blind randomized controlled phase 2/3 trial of AZD1222 (ChAdOx1 nCoV-19) in healthy adults. For TCRbeta chain sequencing, PBMC samples from trial participants were taken at day 0 and at day 28 after the second dose. CDR1 and CDR2, per the germline V gene (reference sequence), are MNHEY and SMNVEV. Including cysteine and phenylalanine, the CDR3 has 15 amino acids. The DNA shown is the 45-base CDR3, in frame from base 1. V loses 6 bases of germline sequence and J loses 8 bases, and the interval between the two ends is 22 bases.

The data stem from a study of T cell responses to AZD1222 COVID-19 vaccine (dated by TCRdb to the early 2020s). Regarding the research as a whole: A total of 233 trial participants underwent TCR sequencing, of whom roughly 210 had received two doses of AZD1222 and some 25 had received two doses of the MenACWY control vaccine. Trial participants were enrolled into age subgroups of 18-55, 56-69 and 70-plus years, which contained 148, 28 and 57 TCR-sequenced participants, respectively.

Overall results and qualifications from the work: Spike-specific TCR breadth and depth rose significantly after two AZD1222 doses compared with day 0 and with MenACWY recipients. Reportedly, close to half of the unique spike-specific TCRs recognized epitopes lying outside the regions that are mutated in the B.1.351 and B.1.1.7 variants. Because no day 14 peak-response samples were available, repertoires were characterized only after the peak T cell response. CD4 TCRs associated with the vaccine covered the entire spike protein, and the dominant responses were in regions 160-218 and 743-854. Conclusions about previously exposed vaccinees were limited because only six AZD1222 recipients were SARS-CoV-2 seropositive at baseline. In the small 56-69-year group, the increase in depth fell short of significance, most likely because of low power. Most participants were white British and females outnumbered males, and the authors suggested that clonal diversity may have been underestimated.

The CDR3 regions of human TCRbeta chains were analyzed by immunosequencing. As for the authors' bioinformatics: TCRs in the repertoires were compared against a reference library of SARS-CoV-2-specific TCRs that had been generated with the MIRA antigen-specificity platform. Breadth was defined as the fraction of unique TCRs that were SARS-CoV-2-associated. Depth was defined as the fraction of total T cells that were SARS-CoV-2-associated. Each spike-specific TCR was assigned to its reactive spike region and to a CD4 or CD8 class using the MIRA data. Log10-transformed breadth and depth values were compared by one-way ANOVA with Sidak's multiple comparisons tests. The table was pulled from immuneACCESS by TCRdb, which kept in-frame rearrangements only. Such tables lose some clones; where checked, under half of the loss comes from unresolved V genes, and the rest has no known cause. That table gives V, J and clone size, and the DNA gave D and trimming. This sample holds over 95,000 clones; more than 70% were observed only once. Jointly, the top ten make up roughly 15% of the sample.

The sequencing here drew on peripheral blood, taken 28 days after the second AZD1222 dose. Recombination linked TRBV27 to TRBJ1-2; no D gene can be assigned with confidence. The clonotype was recovered from an adult who received the AZD1222 COVID-19 vaccine. For the CDR3, the sequence is CASRPTTLGWAGYTF. At the DNA level, the sequence is TGTGCCAGCAGACCGACGACTCTCGGGTGGGCAGGCTACACCTTC.